Following are 10 T cell receptor beta chains from one sample sequenced in a study of T cells in Graves' hyperthyroidism and ophthalmopathy. TCR beta CDR3 regions were amplified from RNA. Initially, a first-round RT-PCR of the TCR CDR3 employed the HTBI primer set. TCRdb re-derived calls from the multiplex PCR reads in MiXCR, one entry per CDR3 protein. The sample consists of around 300,000 distinct CDR3 sequences, 14% of them appearing once. The sample taken for sequencing was blood. The source is a woman aged 25 to 39 with Graves' hyperthyroidism.

The chain joins TRBV27 to TRBJ2-5; D is unclear. Trimming took off 10 bases at V and 3 bases at J, with 15 bases between the two ends. Per the germline V gene, CDR1 is MNHEY and CDR2 is SMNVEV (reference sequence). CDR3 length equals 13 residues. As DNA, the CDR3 is TGTGCCACCATTAAATCTGGGGAAGAGACCCAGTACTTC. Protein sequence: CATIKSGEETQYF.

This clonotype was detected a few times. The rearrangement uses TRBV30 and TRBJ2-1; D unclear. This CDR3 has 12 residues. Germline V gives CDR1 GTSNPN, CDR2 SVGIG (reference sequence). V was shortened by 5 bases and J by 8 bases, with 13 bases between the two germline ends. The CDR3 protein is CAWAPKPHEQFF. In DNA form, the CDR3 reads TGTGCCTGGGCCCCAAAACCCCATGAGCAGTTCTTC.

This clonotype was counted at least ten times. The gene calls are TRBV20-1 and TRBJ1-1; D is unresolved. V was trimmed by 3 bases and J by 3 bases, leaving 2 bases between them. CDR1 is DFQATT and CDR2 is SNEGSKA in the germline V gene (reference sequence). The CDR3 covers 10 residues. CDR3 amino acids: CSARDTEAFF. The DNA for the CDR3 is TGCAGTGCTAGGGACACTGAAGCTTTCTTT.

This clonotype was recorded at least ten times. The V gene is TRBV20-1, the J gene TRBJ2-1; TRBD2 aligns across 10 bases. V was pared by 4 bases and J by 3 bases, with 6 bases of the junction left unmatched. The CDR3 is made up of 15 amino acids. CDR1 DFQATT and CDR2 SNEGSKA come from the germline V gene (reference sequence). The CDR3 DNA is TGCAGTGCTAAGCAAGCGGGAGGGCGCTACAATGAGCAGTTCTTC. Its translation is CSAKQAGGRYNEQFF.

This clonotype turned up a few times. V gene TRBV20-1 combines with J gene TRBJ1-5, with TRBD1 matching over 7 bases. Losses at the gene ends were 4 bases for V and 5 bases for J; bases not matched to a gene: 14. The CDR3 loop spans 16 amino acids. The V gene's germline CDR1 is DFQATT and CDR2 SNEGSKA (reference sequence). DNA of the CDR3: TGCAGTGCTAACCTTTTGAGAGGGGGCCTCCATCAGCCCCAGCATTTT. It encodes CSANLLRGGLHQPQHF.

This clonotype turned up a few times. The chain couples TRBV18 to TRBJ2-1; TRBD2 aligns across 8 bases. Trimming at V came to 3 bases and at J to 2 bases, leaving 12 bases not matched to a gene. The CDR3 is 18 residues long. Germline assignment: CDR1 KGHSH and CDR2 LQKENI. The CDR3 spells CASSPNRFGLATYNEQFF. Written as DNA, the CDR3 is TGTGCCAGCTCACCGAATAGGTTTGGACTAGCAACCTACAATGAGCAGTTCTTC.

The chain has TRBV7-6 and TRBJ2-3; D is ambiguous. Trimming pared 2 bases from V and 3 bases from J, leaving 12 bases between. The CDR3 is 15 residues long. Germline CDR1 reads SGHVS; CDR2 reads FNYEAQ. CDR3 amino acids: CASSLNTDRTDTQYF. In DNA form, the CDR3 reads TGTGCCAGCAGCTTAAACACAGATCGTACAGATACGCAGTATTTT.

This clonotype was detected many times. The gene calls are TRBV18 and TRBJ2-7; D ambiguous. Germline CDR1 and CDR2: KGHSH and LQKENI. This CDR3 contains 13 residues. Between the trimmed V and J ends, which lost 8 bases and 3 bases, there was a span of 14 bases. CDR3 DNA: TGTGCCAGCCAACCGGCGGACGGCTACGAGCAGTACTTC. This sequence encodes CASQPADGYEQYF.

The CDR3 DNA is TGTGCCAGCTCCCTCCACGTGGACTCCGGTTCCGAGCAGTACTTC. Protein: CASSLHVDSGSEQYF. The genes are TRBV18 and TRBJ2-7, with D perhaps TRBD2 (5 bases). CDR1 is KGHSH and CDR2 is LQKENI in the germline V gene. This CDR3 spans 15 amino acids. Between the trimmed V and J ends, which lost 6 bases and 6 bases, there was a span of 21 bases.

This clonotype has more than one count but fewer than ten. J is TRBJ2-1 and V is TRBV4-2, with D hard to call. CDR3 size: 13 residues. Germline CDR1 and CDR2: LGHNA and YNFKEQ. Trimming stripped 1 base from V and 6 bases from J, with 7 bases between. Here the CDR3 reads CASSQVGSNEQFF. For the CDR3, the DNA is TGTGCCAGCAGCCAAGTCGGATCCAATGAGCAGTTCTTC.